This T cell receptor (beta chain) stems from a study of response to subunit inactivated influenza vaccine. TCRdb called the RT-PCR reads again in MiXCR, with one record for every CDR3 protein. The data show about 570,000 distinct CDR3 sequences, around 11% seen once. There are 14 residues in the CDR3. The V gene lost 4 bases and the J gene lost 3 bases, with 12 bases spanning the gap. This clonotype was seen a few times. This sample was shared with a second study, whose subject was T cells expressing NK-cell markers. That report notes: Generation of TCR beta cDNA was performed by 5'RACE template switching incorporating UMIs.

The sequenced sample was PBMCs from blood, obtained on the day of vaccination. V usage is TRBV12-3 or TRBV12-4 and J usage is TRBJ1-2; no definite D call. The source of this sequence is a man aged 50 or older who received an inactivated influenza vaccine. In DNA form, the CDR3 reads TGTGCCAGCAGTTACTCCCCGGACCACTATGGCTACACCTTC. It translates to CASSYSPDHYGYTF.